The 14 T cell receptor beta chains reported below all come from one sample, sequenced in a study of shared clonotypes between healthy human individuals. Naive CD8 cells comprised CD45RO-negative, CCR7-positively selected cells, excluding terminally differentiated effector memory CD45RA+ cells. Profiled with immunoSEQ multiplex PCR; TCRdb holds only in-frame clones, not every one. Seen here are around 600,000 clones, approximately 95% observed once, and the top ten hold 0.11%. Material for sequencing was naive CD8+ T cells sorted from blood. The receptors stem from a woman aged 25-40 years in good health.

On this clone itself: This CDR3 is also generated by other DNA sequences in the sample. CDR3 in DNA: TGCGCCAGCAGCCAAGAAAGGCAGACTAACACTGAAGCTTTCTTT. It encodes CASSQERQTNTEAFF. The chain combines TRBV4-1 with TRBJ1-1; D uncertain. V was cut by 0 bases and J by 2 bases, with 10 bases left in between. Germline CDR1 is MGHRA and CDR2 is YSYEKL. The CDR3 runs to 15 residues.

A note on this clone: The sample carries other DNA sequences with the same CDR3. The chain carries TRBV6-5 and TRBJ2-7; no reliable D call. Germline V gene data show CDR1 as MNHEY and CDR2 as SVGAGI. Trimming removed 0 bases from V and 2 bases from J, with 5 bases in between. The CDR3 contains 13 residues. The CDR3 nucleotides read TGTGCCAGCAGTTACTCAGGGACCTACGAGCAGTACTTC. It specifies CASSYSGTYEQYF.

The rearrangement joins TRBV6-6 to TRBJ1-4, with D perhaps TRBD1 (6 bases). Germline V CDR1 and CDR2: MNHNY, SVGAGI (reference sequence). The CDR3 loop spans 13 amino acids. The V end was cut by 10 bases, the J end by 0 bases, with 9 bases between. The CDR3 here is CATRTATNEKLFF. In DNA form, the CDR3 reads TGTGCCACTCGGACAGCAACTAATGAAAAACTGTTTTTT.

The chain recombines TRBV7-9 with TRBJ1-1; D is unclear. The CDR3 totals 13 residues. Germline V gives CDR1 SEHNR, CDR2 FQNEAQ (reference sequence). The V and J ends lost 10 bases and 3 bases respectively, with 15 bases between them. The CDR3 is CAIRPVLHTEAFF. In DNA, the CDR3 is TGTGCCATTAGACCTGTTTTGCACACTGAAGCTTTCTTT. Full variable domain (outside the CDR3, taken from reference TRBV7-9 and TRBJ1-1): DTGVSQNPRHKITKRGQNVTFRCDPISEHNRLYWYRQTLGQGPEFLTYFQNEAQLEKSRLLSDRFSAERPKGSFSTLEIQRTEQGDSAMYLCAIRPVLHTEAFFGQGTRLTVV.

The genes are TRBV9 and TRBJ1-2; the D is unclear. The CDR3 runs 12 residues. Deletions cut 0 bases from V and 5 bases from J, with 5 bases between. Per the germline V gene, CDR1 is SGDLS and CDR2 is YYNGEE. Written as DNA, the CDR3 is TGTGCCAGCAGCGTAGGGGTTTATGGCTACACCTTC. Translated, it gives CASSVGVYGYTF.

The chain employs TRBV10-2 and TRBJ2-7; D uncertain. V lost 0 bases and J lost 2, with 8 bases in between. Germline V gene data show CDR1 as WSHSY and CDR2 as SAAADI. The CDR3 extends over 14 amino acids. This CDR3 is CASSESRFPYEQYF. In nucleotides, the CDR3 is TGCGCCAGCAGTGAGTCCCGGTTCCCCTACGAGCAGTACTTC.

The rearrangement uses TRBV28 and TRBJ2-7, with D maybe TRBD2 (6 bases). The length of the CDR3 is 14 residues. The germline gives CDR1 MDHEN, CDR2 SYDVKM. Trimming stripped 5 bases from V and 1 base from J, with 12 bases between. The CDR3 spells CASSLRLVSYEQYF. CDR3 coding DNA: TGTGCCAGCAGTCTCCGACTAGTTTCCTACGAGCAGTACTTC.

The rearrangement joins TRBV2 to TRBJ2-4; possibly TRBD1 for D (6 bases). Germline V lookup: CDR1 SNHLY, CDR2 FYNNEI. V was shortened by 1 base and J by 4 bases, with 14 bases between the two germline ends. The CDR3 runs 16 residues. CDR3 sequence reads: CASSEGGRTGKNIQYF. For the CDR3, the DNA is TGTGCCAGCAGTGAAGGAGGTCGAACAGGGAAAAACATTCAGTACTTC.

This chain joins TRBV28 and TRBJ2-1; 9 bases map to TRBD2. Germline assignment: CDR1 MDHEN and CDR2 SYDVKM. The V gene end was trimmed by 5 bases and the J gene end by 4 bases; junction bases not matched to a gene: 6. This CDR3 comprises 15 residues. The CDR3 DNA sequence: TGTGCCAGCAGTGATGGACTAGCGCCTTACAATGAGCAGTTCTTC. Encoded protein: CASSDGLAPYNEQFF.

The chain is built from TRBV7-9 and TRBJ1-1; D ambiguous. The length of the CDR3 is 11 residues. Germline V gene data show CDR1 as SEHNR and CDR2 as FQNEAQ (reference sequence). Trimming removed 2 bases from V and 13 bases from J, with 11 bases in between. The CDR3 nucleotides read TGTGCCAGCAGCTTACCTGGAGTCGGTTTCTTT. It is translated as CASSLPGVGFF.

The rearrangement links TRBV10-2 to TRBJ2-7; 9 bases agree with TRBD2. The CDR3 extends over 14 amino acids. Germline V gene sequence: CDR1 WSHSY, CDR2 SAAADI. Trimming removed 5 bases from V and 2 bases from J; junction bases left unmatched: 4. The CDR3 spells CASSMIAGAYEQYF. CDR3 coding DNA: TGCGCCAGCAGTATGATAGCGGGAGCCTACGAGCAGTACTTC.

The rearrangement uses TRBV6-1 and TRBJ2-7; D might be TRBD2 (5 bases). V was trimmed by 2 bases and J by 0 bases, leaving 8 bases between them. The length of the CDR3 is 14 residues. Germline V gene data show CDR1 as MNHNS and CDR2 as SASEGT. Here the CDR3 DNA reads TGTGCCAGCAGTGAATACGGGGACTCCTACGAGCAGTACTTC. Protein sequence: CASSEYGDSYEQYF.

The V call is TRBV14, the J call TRBJ2-7; D is undetermined. With 3 bases removed from V and 4 bases from J, the gap between germline ends came to 22 bases. Looked up from germline, CDR1 is SGHDN and CDR2 is FVKESK. The CDR3 contains 17 residues. CDR3 sequence (DNA): TGTGCCAGCAGCCATCGAGCCACCCGATTAGGAACATACGAGCAGTACTTC. It specifies CASSHRATRLGTYEQYF.

The J gene is TRBJ1-2, the V gene TRBV5-1; 7 bases line up with TRBD1. V gave up 0 bases and J gave up 6 bases; unmatched junction bases: 8. This CDR3 region has 15 residues. Per germline, CDR1 SGHRS and CDR2 YFSETQ. The CDR3 nucleotides read TGCGCCAGCAGCTTGGCCGGCAGGGGGATGGATGGCTACACCTTC. This gives the protein CASSLAGRGMDGYTF. Filled out from reference TRBV5-1 and TRBJ1-2, the complete variable domain reads KAGVTQTPRYLIKTRGQQVTLSCSPISGHRSVSWYQQTPGQGLQFLFEYFSETQRNKGNFPGRFSGRQFSNSRSEMNVSTLELGDSALYLCASSLAGRGMDGYTFGSGTRLTVV.